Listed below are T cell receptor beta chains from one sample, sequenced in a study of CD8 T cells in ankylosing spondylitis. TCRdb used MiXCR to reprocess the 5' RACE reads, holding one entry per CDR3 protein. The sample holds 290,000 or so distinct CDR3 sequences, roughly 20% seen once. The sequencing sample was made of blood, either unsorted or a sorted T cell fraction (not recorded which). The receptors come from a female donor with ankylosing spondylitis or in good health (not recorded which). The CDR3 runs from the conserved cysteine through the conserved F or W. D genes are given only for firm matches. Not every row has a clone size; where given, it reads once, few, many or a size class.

CDR3 DNA: TGTGCCACCAGTGATTCCTTGGGACAATCCCGCGGAAATACGCAGTATTTT
CDR3 protein: CATSDSLGQSRGNTQYF
J gene: TRBJ2-3
clone size: few
D gene: .
V gene: TRBV24-1

CDR3 DNA: TGTGCCACCAGTGATTTGAGCAGAGGGGCCGGGGAGCTGTTTTTT
CDR3 protein: CATSDLSRGAGELFF
J gene: TRBJ2-2
clone size: few
D gene: .
V gene: TRBV24-1

CDR3 DNA: TGCAGCGCCCGGTCCGCGGCCAACAATGAGCAGTTCTTC
CDR3 protein: CSARSAANNEQFF
J gene: TRBJ2-1
clone size: many
D gene: .
V gene: TRBV29-1

CDR3 DNA: TGTGCCAGCAGTTTAGATCCGGAAACTTACAATGAGCAGTTCTTC
CDR3 protein: CASSLDPETYNEQFF
J gene: TRBJ2-1
clone size: .
D gene: .
V gene: TRBV12-3/TRBV12-4

CDR3 DNA: TGTGCCTGGAGTAGTTTGGAGTACGAGCAGTACTTC
CDR3 protein: CAWSSLEYEQYF
J gene: TRBJ2-7
clone size: .
D gene: .
V gene: TRBV30

CDR3 DNA: TGTGCCAGCAGCTCCTATGGCACCGGGGAGCTGTTTTTT
CDR3 protein: CASSSYGTGELFF
J gene: TRBJ2-2
clone size: few
D gene: .
V gene: TRBV11-3

CDR3 DNA: TGTGCCAGCAGCCCTGGACTAGACTCCTACGAGCAGTACTTC
CDR3 protein: CASSPGLDSYEQYF
J gene: TRBJ2-7
clone size: many
D gene: TRBD2
V gene: TRBV13

CDR3 DNA: TGTGCCAGCAGCCCCAGAGCGGGAGGGATCTATGAGCAGTTCTTC
CDR3 protein: CASSPRAGGIYEQFF
J gene: TRBJ2-1
clone size: few
D gene: TRBD2
V gene: TRBV7-2

CDR3 DNA: TGTGCCAGCAGCCCCCAGGGAGGGTTGACCGGGGAGCTGTTTTTT
CDR3 protein: CASSPQGGLTGELFF
J gene: TRBJ2-2
clone size: many
D gene: TRBD2
V gene: TRBV7-8

CDR3 DNA: TGTGCCAGCAGCTTAGGGGATCCTCGGGGCTACACCTTC
CDR3 protein: CASSLGDPRGYTF
J gene: TRBJ1-2
clone size: many
D gene: .
V gene: TRBV7-8

CDR3 DNA: TGTGCCAGCAGCCGGCCAGGGACAGGTACCGCTTTCTTT
CDR3 protein: CASSRPGTGTAFF
J gene: TRBJ1-1
clone size: .
D gene: TRBD1
V gene: TRBV5-6

CDR3 DNA: TGCAGTGCTACCCAGGGGGTCTCTGGAAACACCATATATTTT
CDR3 protein: CSATQGVSGNTIYF
J gene: TRBJ1-3
clone size: .
D gene: TRBD1
V gene: TRBV20-1

CDR3 DNA: TGTGCCAGCAGCCAAGATCCAGGACAGGGCACAGATACGCAGTATTTT
CDR3 protein: CASSQDPGQGTDTQYF
J gene: TRBJ2-3
clone size: many
D gene: TRBD1
V gene: TRBV4-2

CDR3 DNA: TGTGCCAGCTCACTCCGCCCCGGGGAGTACGAGCAGTACTTC
CDR3 protein: CASSLRPGEYEQYF
J gene: TRBJ2-7
clone size: many
D gene: .
V gene: TRBV18

CDR3 DNA: TGTGCCAGCAAAGCAGTTTACACTGAAGCTTTCTTT
CDR3 protein: CASKAVYTEAFF
J gene: TRBJ1-1
clone size: .
D gene: .
V gene: TRBV12-3/TRBV12-4

CDR3 DNA: TGCAGCGTGGAGGGGGGCCGACAGGGGCTTAGCACAGATACGCAGTATTTT
CDR3 protein: CSVEGGRQGLSTDTQYF
J gene: TRBJ2-3
clone size: .
D gene: TRBD1
V gene: TRBV29-1

CDR3 DNA: TGTGCCATCAGTGAGGGCAGGGAAGAGACCCAGTACTTC
CDR3 protein: CAISEGREETQYF
J gene: TRBJ2-5
clone size: many
D gene: .
V gene: TRBV10-3

CDR3 DNA: TGTGCCAGCAGCTGGGGGCAGGGCGGGGATGAGCAGTTCTTC
CDR3 protein: CASSWGQGGDEQFF
J gene: TRBJ2-1
clone size: few
D gene: .
V gene: TRBV5-5

CDR3 DNA: TGTGCCAGCAGCTCCGCCGTGACAGGGACCGGCTACACCTTC
CDR3 protein: CASSSAVTGTGYTF
J gene: TRBJ1-2
clone size: .
D gene: TRBD1
V gene: TRBV7-2

CDR3 DNA: TGCAGCGGACATAGGACGGGCAATGAGCAGTTCTTC
CDR3 protein: CSGHRTGNEQFF
J gene: TRBJ2-1
clone size: .
D gene: .
V gene: TRBV29-1

CDR3 DNA: TGTGCTAGTGCCACCACAAATCAGCCCCAGCATTTT
CDR3 protein: CASATTNQPQHF
J gene: TRBJ1-5
clone size: few
D gene: .
V gene: TRBV12-5

CDR3 DNA: TGTGCCAGCAGCTTAGACCAGACTATTAACTATGGCTACACCTTC
CDR3 protein: CASSLDQTINYGYTF
J gene: TRBJ1-2
clone size: few
D gene: .
V gene: TRBV7-2

CDR3 DNA: TGTGCCACCAGTGACACCGGGACAGGGCCGCGGAATGAGCAGTTCTTC
CDR3 protein: CATSDTGTGPRNEQFF
J gene: TRBJ2-1
clone size: few
D gene: TRBD1
V gene: TRBV24-1

CDR3 DNA: TGTGCCAGCAGCACCGGGACAGGGGTTCATCAGCCCCAGCATTTT
CDR3 protein: CASSTGTGVHQPQHF
J gene: TRBJ1-5
clone size: many
D gene: TRBD1
V gene: TRBV7-2

CDR3 DNA: TGTGCCAGCGCAAGTGGGTTTGGAGCTTTCTTT
CDR3 protein: CASASGFGAFF
J gene: TRBJ1-1
clone size: .
D gene: .
V gene: TRBV6-5

CDR3 DNA: TGCAGTGCTAGAGAGGGGGGAAAACTGTTTTTT
CDR3 protein: CSAREGGKLFF
J gene: TRBJ1-4
clone size: few
D gene: .
V gene: TRBV20-1

CDR3 DNA: TGTGCCAGCAGCCCTCCTTGGCGGGGCCGCGCGAACACCGGGGAGCTGTTTTTT
CDR3 protein: CASSPPWRGRANTGELFF
J gene: TRBJ2-2
clone size: few
D gene: .
V gene: TRBV6-1

CDR3 DNA: TGTGCCAGCAGCGATACAATCTACGAGCAGTACTTC
CDR3 protein: CASSDTIYEQYF
J gene: TRBJ2-7
clone size: few
D gene: .
V gene: TRBV6-5

CDR3 DNA: TGCAGTGCTAGAGATTGGAGGGGGGGGCCCAATGAGCAGTTCTTC
CDR3 protein: CSARDWRGGPNEQFF
J gene: TRBJ2-1
clone size: .
D gene: .
V gene: TRBV20-1

CDR3 DNA: TGTGCCAGCACTGCTCGGGTCGCCCACGCCTACAATGAGCAGTTCTTC
CDR3 protein: CASTARVAHAYNEQFF
J gene: TRBJ2-1
clone size: once
D gene: .
V gene: TRBV6-2/TRBV6-3

CDR3 DNA: TGTGCCAGCAGGGGCCCGACAGGTCGCAGTGGCTACACCTTC
CDR3 protein: CASRGPTGRSGYTF
J gene: TRBJ1-2
clone size: .
D gene: .
V gene: TRBV25-1

CDR3 DNA: TGCAGCGTTCGCGGCAGGTCCCGGGAGACCCAGTACTTC
CDR3 protein: CSVRGRSRETQYF
J gene: TRBJ2-5
clone size: many
D gene: .
V gene: TRBV29-1

CDR3 DNA: TGCAGTGCTAGGTCCGCTACTAACTATGGCTACACCTTC
CDR3 protein: CSARSATNYGYTF
J gene: TRBJ1-2
clone size: .
D gene: .
V gene: TRBV20-1

CDR3 DNA: TGCAGTGCTAGTCACGGGGGGGGTTCGAACATTCAGTACTTC
CDR3 protein: CSASHGGGSNIQYF
J gene: TRBJ2-4
clone size: many
D gene: TRBD2
V gene: TRBV20-1

CDR3 DNA: TGTGCCAGCAGCGCACCCCTAAGAGGATACGAGCAGTACTTC
CDR3 protein: CASSAPLRGYEQYF
J gene: TRBJ2-7
clone size: few
D gene: .
V gene: TRBV5-6

CDR3 DNA: TGTGCCACCGGGGACGGGAGAAGCTCCTACAATGAGCAGTTCTTC
CDR3 protein: CATGDGRSSYNEQFF
J gene: TRBJ2-1
clone size: .
D gene: .
V gene: TRBV7-2

CDR3 DNA: TGTGCCAGCAGGCGGGACAGGGGAGAGAATGAGCAGTTCTTC
CDR3 protein: CASRRDRGENEQFF
J gene: TRBJ2-1
clone size: .
D gene: TRBD1
V gene: TRBV12-3/TRBV12-4

CDR3 DNA: TGCAGCGTTGAGGGTCCTACCGGGTACGAGCAGTACTTC
CDR3 protein: CSVEGPTGYEQYF
J gene: TRBJ2-7
clone size: many
D gene: .
V gene: TRBV29-1